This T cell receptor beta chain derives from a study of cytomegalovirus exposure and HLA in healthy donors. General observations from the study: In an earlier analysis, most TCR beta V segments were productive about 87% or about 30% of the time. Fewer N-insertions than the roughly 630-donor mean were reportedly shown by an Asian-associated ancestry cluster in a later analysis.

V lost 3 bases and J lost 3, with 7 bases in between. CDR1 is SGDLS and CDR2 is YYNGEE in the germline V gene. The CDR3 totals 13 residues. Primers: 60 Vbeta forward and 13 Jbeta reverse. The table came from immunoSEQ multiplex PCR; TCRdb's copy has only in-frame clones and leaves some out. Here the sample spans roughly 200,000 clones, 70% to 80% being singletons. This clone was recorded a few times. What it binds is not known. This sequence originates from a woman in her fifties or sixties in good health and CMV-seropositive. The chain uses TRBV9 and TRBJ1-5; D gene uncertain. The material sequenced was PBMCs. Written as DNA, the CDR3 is TGTGCCAGCAGCGGTGACACCAATCAGCCCCAGCATTTT. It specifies CASSGDTNQPQHF.